This section outlines one T cell receptor (beta chain) sequence together with its context. The CDR3 extends over 16 amino acids. V trimming: 2 bases; J trimming: 2 bases; junction bases outside the gene matches: 4. CDR1 is KGHSH, CDR2 LQKENI, per germline. These data originate in a study of cytomegalovirus exposure and HLA in healthy donors. Use of 60 Vbeta and 13 Jbeta primers characterized the PCR. Sequencing was performed with immunoSEQ multiplex PCR; in TCRdb, only in-frame clones are kept and a portion is missing. Counted here are 150,000 to 200,000 clones, about 80% occurring once; the ten biggest clones make up around 2%.

The sequencing input was PBMCs. This chain connects TRBV18 to TRBJ2-3; TRBD2 matches 10 bases. This TCR came from a woman under 30 in good health and CMV-seropositive. The CDR3 region is CASSPASGGATDTQYF. The CDR3 DNA reads as TGTGCCAGCTCACCAGCGAGCGGGGGGGCCACAGATACGCAGTATTTT. The full variable domain, rest sourced from reference TRBV18 and TRBJ2-3, is NAGVMQNPRHLVRRRGQEARLRCSPMKGHSHVYWYRQLPEEGLKFMVYLQKENIIDESGMPKERFSAEFPKEGPSILRIQQVVRGDSAAYFCASSPASGGATDTQYFGPGTRLTVL.